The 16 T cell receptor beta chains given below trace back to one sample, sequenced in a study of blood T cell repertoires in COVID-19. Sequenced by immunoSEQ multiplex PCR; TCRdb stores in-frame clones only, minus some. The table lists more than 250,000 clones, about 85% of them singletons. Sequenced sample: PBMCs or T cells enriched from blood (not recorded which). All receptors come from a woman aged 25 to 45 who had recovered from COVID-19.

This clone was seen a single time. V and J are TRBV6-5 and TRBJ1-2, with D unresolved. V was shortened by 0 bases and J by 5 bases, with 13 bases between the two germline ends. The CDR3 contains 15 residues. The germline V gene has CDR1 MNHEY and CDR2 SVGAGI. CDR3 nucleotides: TGTGCCAGCAGTTACTCCGGGGAGTGGGATTATGGCTACACCTTC. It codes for CASSYSGEWDYGYTF.

This CDR3 reads CAWSVRLKFEREETQYF. CDR3 nucleotide sequence: TGTGCCTGGAGTGTACGGCTCAAGTTTGAGAGGGAAGAGACCCAGTACTTC. The genes are TRBV30 and TRBJ2-5, with a weak D call TRBD2 (5 bases). V lost 0 bases and J lost 3, with 20 bases in between. CDR1 is GTSNPN, CDR2 SVGIG, per germline (reference sequence). The CDR3 has 17 amino acids.

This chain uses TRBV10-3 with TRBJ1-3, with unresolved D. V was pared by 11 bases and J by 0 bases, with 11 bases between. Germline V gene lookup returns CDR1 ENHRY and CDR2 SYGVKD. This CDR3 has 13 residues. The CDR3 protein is CALQRDSGNTIYF. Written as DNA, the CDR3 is TGTGCCCTTCAGAGGGACTCTGGAAACACCATATATTTT.

As DNA, the CDR3 is TGTGCCAGCAGCCGCGACAGGCCGGTGGGGGAAGCTTTCTTT. This gives the protein CASSRDRPVGEAFF. The chain employs TRBV5-4 and TRBJ1-1; a possible D gene is TRBD1 (6 bases). Trimming cost V 4 bases and J 8 bases, with 18 bases left between them. This CDR3 spans 14 amino acids. CDR1 and CDR2 (germline): SGHNT, YYREEE (reference sequence).

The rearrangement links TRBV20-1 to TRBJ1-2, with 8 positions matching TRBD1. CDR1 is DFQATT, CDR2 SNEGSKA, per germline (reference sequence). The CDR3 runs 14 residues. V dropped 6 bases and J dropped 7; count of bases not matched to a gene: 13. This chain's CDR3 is CSASEGQGAFGYTF. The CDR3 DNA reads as TGCAGTGCCAGTGAGGGTCAGGGGGCATTTGGCTACACCTTC.

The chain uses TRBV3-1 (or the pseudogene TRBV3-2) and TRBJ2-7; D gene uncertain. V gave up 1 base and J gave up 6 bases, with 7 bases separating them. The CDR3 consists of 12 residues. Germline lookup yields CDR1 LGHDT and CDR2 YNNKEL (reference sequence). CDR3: CASSQVSSEQYF. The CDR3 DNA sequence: TGTGCCAGCAGCCAAGTGTCTTCCGAGCAGTACTTC.

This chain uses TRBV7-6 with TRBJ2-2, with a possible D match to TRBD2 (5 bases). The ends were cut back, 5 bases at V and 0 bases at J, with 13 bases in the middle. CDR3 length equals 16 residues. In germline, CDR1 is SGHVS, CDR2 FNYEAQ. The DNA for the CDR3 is TGTGCCAGCAGCCTTCCGAGGGTGTCGAACACCGGGGAGCTGTTTTTT. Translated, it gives CASSLPRVSNTGELFF. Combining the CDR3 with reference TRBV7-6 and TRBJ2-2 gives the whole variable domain GAGVSQSPRYKVTKRGQDVALRCDPISGHVSLYWYRQALGQGPEFLTYFNYEAQQDKSGLPNDRFSAERPEGSISTLTIQRTEQRDSAMYRCASSLPRVSNTGELFFGEGSRLTVL.

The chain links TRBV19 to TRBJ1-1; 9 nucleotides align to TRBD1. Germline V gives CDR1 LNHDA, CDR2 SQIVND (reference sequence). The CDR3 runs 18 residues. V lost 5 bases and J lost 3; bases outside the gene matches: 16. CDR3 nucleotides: TGTGCCAGTAGTTCCTTCGCAGCAGGACAGGGGCTACACACTGAAGCTTTCTTT. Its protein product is CASSSFAAGQGLHTEAFF. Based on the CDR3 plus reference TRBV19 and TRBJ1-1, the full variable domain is DGGITQSPKYLFRKEGQNVTLSCEQNLNHDAMYWYRQDPGQGLRLIYYSQIVNDFQKGDIAEGYSVSREKKESFPLTVTSAQKNPTAFYLCASSSFAAGQGLHTEAFFGQGTRLTVV.

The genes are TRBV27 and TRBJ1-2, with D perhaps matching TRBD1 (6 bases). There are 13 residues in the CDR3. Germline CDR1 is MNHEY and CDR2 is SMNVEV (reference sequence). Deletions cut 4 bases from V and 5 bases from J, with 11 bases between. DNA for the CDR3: TGTGCCAGCAGTTCACAGGGTAGTTATGGCTACACCTTC. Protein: CASSSQGSYGYTF.

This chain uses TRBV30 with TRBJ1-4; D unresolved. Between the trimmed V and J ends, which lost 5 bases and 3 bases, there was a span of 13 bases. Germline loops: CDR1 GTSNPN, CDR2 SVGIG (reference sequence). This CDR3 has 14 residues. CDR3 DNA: TGTGCCTGGGTTGGGCCGGGGTCTAATGAAAAACTGTTTTTT. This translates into CAWVGPGSNEKLFF. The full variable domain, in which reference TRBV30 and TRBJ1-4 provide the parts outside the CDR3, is SQTIHQWPATLVQPVGSPLSLECTVEGTSNPNLYWYRQAAGRGLQLLFYSVGIGQISSEVPQNLSASRPQDRQFILSSKKLLLSDSGFYLCAWVGPGSNEKLFFGSGTQLSVL.

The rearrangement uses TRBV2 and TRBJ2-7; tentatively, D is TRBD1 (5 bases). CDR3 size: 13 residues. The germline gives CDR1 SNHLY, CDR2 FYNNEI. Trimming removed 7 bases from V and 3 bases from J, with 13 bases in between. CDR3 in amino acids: CASNPDTNYEQYF. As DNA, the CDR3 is TGTGCCAGCAACCCGGACACGAACTACGAGCAGTACTTC.

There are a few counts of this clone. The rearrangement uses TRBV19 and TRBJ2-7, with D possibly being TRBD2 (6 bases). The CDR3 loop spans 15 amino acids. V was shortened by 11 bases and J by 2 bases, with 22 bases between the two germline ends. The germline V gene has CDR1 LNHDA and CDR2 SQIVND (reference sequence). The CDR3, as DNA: TGTGCCCGCTCAGGCATGGTAGCGGCCCCCTACGAGCAGTACTTC. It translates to CARSGMVAAPYEQYF.

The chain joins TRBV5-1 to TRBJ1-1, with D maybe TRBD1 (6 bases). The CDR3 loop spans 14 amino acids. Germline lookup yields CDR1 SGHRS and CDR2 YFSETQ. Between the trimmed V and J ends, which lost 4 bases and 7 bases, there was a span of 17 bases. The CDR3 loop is CASSPALTGHEAFF. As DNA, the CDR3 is TGCGCCAGCAGCCCAGCACTGACAGGCCATGAAGCTTTCTTT.

CDR3: CASSILGVQETQYF. In nucleotides, the CDR3 is TGTGCCAGTAGTATCTTAGGGGTCCAAGAGACCCAGTACTTC. The V and J genes are TRBV19 and TRBJ2-5; D perhaps matches TRBD1 (5 bases). This CDR3 is 14 amino acids long. Germline V CDR1 and CDR2: LNHDA, SQIVND (reference sequence). The V and J ends lost 3 bases and 1 base respectively, with 9 bases between them.

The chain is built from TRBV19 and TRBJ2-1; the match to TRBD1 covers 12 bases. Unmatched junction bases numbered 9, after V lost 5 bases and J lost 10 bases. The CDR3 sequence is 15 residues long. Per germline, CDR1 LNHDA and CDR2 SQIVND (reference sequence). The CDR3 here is CASSPAGTGGLEQFF. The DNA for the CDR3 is TGTGCCAGTAGTCCAGCCGGGACAGGGGGCTTGGAGCAGTTCTTC.

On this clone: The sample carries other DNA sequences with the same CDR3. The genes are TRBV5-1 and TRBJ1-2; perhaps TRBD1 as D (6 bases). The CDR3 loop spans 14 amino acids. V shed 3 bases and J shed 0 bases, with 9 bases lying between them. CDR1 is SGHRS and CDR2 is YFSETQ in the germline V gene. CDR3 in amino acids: CASSSTGANYGYTF. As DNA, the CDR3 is TGCGCCAGCAGCTCGACAGGTGCTAACTATGGCTACACCTTC. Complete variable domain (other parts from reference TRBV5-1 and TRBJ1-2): KAGVTQTPRYLIKTRGQQVTLSCSPISGHRSVSWYQQTPGQGLQFLFEYFSETQRNKGNFPGRFSGRQFSNSRSEMNVSTLELGDSALYLCASSSTGANYGYTFGSGTRLTVV.